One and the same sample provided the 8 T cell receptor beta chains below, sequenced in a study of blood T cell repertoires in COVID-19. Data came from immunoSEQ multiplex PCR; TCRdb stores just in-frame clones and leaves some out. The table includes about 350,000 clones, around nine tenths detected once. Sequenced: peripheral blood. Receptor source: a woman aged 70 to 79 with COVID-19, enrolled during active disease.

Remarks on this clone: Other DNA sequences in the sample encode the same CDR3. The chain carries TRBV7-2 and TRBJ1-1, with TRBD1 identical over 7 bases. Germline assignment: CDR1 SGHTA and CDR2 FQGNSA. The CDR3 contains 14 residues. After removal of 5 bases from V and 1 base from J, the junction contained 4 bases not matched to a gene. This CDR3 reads CASSPRTGNTEAFF. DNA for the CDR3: TGTGCCAGCAGCCCCCGGACAGGGAACACTGAAGCTTTCTTT.

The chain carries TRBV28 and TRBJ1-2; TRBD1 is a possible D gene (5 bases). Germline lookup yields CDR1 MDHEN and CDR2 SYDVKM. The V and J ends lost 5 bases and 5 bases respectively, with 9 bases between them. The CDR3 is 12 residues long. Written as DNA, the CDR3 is TGTGCCAGCAGTATAGGGGAATATGGCTACACCTTC. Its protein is CASSIGEYGYTF.

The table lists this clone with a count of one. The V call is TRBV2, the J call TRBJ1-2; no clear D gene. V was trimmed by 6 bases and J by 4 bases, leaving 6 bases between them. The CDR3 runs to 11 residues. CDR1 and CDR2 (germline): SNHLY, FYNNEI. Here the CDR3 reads CASRQSYGYTF. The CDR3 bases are TGTGCCAGCAGACAAAGCTATGGCTACACCTTC.

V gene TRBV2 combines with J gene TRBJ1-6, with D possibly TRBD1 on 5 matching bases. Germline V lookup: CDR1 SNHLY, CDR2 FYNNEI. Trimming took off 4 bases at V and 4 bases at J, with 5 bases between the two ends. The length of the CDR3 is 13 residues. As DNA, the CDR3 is TGTGCCAGCAGTGGGACATATAATTCACCCCTCCACTTT. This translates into CASSGTYNSPLHF.

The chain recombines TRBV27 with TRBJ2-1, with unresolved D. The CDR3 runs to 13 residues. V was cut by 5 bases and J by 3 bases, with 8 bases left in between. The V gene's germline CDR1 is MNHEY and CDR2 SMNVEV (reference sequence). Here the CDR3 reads CASSLGIYNEQFF. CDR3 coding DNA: TGTGCCAGCAGTCTTGGCATCTACAATGAGCAGTTCTTC.

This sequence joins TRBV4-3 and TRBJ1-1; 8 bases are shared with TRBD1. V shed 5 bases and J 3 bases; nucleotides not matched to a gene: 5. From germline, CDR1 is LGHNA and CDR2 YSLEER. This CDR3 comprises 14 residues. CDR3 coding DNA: TGCGCCAGCAGCTCCAGGGGGCTTGACACTGAAGCTTTCTTT. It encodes CASSSRGLDTEAFF.

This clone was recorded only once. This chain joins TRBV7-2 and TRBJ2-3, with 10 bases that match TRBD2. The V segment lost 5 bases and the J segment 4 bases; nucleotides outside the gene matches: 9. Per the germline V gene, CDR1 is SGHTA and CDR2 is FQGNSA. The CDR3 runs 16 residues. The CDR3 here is CASSRLASGGADTQYF. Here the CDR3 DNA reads TGTGCCAGCAGCCGGCTAGCTAGCGGGGGAGCAGATACGCAGTATTTT.

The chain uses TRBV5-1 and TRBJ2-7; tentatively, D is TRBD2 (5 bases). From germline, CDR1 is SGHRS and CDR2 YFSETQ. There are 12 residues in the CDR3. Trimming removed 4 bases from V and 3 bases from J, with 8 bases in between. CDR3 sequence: CASSLRDYEQYF. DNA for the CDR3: TGCGCCAGCAGCCTCCGGGACTACGAGCAGTACTTC.